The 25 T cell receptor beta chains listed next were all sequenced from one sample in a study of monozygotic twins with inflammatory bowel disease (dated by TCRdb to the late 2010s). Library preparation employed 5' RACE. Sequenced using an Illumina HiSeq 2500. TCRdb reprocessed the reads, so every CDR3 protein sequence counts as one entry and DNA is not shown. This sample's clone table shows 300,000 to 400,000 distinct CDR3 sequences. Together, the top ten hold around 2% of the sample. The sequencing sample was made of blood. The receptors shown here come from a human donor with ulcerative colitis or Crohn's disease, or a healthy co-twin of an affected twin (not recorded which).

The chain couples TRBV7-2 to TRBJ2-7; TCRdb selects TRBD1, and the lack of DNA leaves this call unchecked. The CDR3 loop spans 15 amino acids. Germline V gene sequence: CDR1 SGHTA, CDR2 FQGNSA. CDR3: CASSFSTGPTSEQYF.

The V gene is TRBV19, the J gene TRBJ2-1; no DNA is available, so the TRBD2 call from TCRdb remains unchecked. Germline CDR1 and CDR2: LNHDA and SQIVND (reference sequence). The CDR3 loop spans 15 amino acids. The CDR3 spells CASRSGRGIGNEQFF.

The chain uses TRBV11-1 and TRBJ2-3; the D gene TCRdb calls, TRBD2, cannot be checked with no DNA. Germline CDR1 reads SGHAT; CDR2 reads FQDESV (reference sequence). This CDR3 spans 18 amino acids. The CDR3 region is CASTPPSGGMVGADTQYF.

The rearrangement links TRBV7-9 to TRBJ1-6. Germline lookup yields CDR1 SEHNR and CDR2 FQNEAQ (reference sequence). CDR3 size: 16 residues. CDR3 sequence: CASSSDPNLGNSPLHF.

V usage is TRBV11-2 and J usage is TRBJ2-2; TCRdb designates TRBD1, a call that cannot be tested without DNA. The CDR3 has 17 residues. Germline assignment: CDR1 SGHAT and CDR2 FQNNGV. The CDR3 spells CASSLTGGGLNTGELFF.

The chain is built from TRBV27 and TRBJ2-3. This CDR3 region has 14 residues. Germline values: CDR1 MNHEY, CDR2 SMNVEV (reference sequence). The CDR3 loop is CASSLKKSTDTQYF.

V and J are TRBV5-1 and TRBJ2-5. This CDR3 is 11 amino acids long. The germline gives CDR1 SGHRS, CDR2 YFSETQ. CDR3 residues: CASREEETQYF.

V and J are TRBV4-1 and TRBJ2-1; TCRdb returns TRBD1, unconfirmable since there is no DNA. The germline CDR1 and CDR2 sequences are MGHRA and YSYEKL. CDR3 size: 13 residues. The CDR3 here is CASRRWDSSEQFF.

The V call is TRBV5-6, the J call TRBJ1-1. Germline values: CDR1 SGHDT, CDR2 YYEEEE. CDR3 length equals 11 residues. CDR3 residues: CASMGNAEAFF.

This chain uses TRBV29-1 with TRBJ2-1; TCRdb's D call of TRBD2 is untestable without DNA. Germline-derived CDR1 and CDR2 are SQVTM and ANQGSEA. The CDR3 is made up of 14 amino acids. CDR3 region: CSDRLAGVPGEQFF.

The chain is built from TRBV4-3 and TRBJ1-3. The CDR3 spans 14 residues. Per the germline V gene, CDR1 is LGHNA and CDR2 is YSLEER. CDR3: CASSQAGHGNTIYF.

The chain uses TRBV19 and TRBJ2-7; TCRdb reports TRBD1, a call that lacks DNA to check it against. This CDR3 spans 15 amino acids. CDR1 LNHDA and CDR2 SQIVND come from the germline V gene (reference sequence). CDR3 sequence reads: CASRPRGLQSYEQYF.

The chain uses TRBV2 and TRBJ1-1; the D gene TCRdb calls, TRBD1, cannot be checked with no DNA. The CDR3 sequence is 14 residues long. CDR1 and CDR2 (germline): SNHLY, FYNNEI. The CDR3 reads CASSVKVQGTEAFF. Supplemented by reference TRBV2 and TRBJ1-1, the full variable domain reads EPEVTQTPSHQVTQMGQEVILRCVPISNHLYFYWYRQILGQKVEFLVSFYNNEISEKSEIFDDQFSVERPDGSNFTLKIRSTKLEDSAMYFCASSVKVQGTEAFFGQGTRLTVV.

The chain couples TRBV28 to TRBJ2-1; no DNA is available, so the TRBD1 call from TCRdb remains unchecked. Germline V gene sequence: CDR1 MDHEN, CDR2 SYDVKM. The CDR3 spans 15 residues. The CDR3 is CASSQGGQGRGEQFF.

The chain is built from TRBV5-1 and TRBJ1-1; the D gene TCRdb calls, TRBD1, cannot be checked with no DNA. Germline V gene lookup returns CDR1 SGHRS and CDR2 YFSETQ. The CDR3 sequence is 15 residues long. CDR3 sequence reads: CASSTGHIMNTEAFF.

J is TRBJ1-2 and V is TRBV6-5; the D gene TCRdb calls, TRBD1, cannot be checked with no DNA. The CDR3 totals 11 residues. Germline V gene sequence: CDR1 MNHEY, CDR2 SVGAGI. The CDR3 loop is CASRASYGYTF.

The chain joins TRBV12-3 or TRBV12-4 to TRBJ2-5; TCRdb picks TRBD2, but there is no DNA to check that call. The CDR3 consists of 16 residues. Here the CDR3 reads CASSKPGTLGGETQYF.

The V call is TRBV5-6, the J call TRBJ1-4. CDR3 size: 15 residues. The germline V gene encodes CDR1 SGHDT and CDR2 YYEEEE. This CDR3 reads CASSFLGPTNEKLFF.

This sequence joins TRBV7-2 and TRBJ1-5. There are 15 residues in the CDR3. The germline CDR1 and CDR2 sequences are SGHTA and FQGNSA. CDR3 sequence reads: CASSLEAGPNQPQHF.

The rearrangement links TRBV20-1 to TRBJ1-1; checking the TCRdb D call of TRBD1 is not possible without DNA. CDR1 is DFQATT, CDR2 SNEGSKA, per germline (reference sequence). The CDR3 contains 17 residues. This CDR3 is CSLTIRDGRPMNTEAFF.

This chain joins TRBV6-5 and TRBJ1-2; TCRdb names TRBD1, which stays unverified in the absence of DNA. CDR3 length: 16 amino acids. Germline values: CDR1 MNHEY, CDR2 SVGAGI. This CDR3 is CASSYSLLRGDYGYTF.

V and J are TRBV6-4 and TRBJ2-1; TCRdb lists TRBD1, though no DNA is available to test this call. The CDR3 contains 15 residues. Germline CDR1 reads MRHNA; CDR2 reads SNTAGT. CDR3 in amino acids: CASSEGPASYNEQFF.

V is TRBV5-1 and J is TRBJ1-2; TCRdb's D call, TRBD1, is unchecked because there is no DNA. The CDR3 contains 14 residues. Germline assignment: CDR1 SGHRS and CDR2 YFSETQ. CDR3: CASSPSDGQSGYTF.

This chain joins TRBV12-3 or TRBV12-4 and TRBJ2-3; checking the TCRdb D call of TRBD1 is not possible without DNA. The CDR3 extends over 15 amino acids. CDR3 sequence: CASSANVPAADTQYF.

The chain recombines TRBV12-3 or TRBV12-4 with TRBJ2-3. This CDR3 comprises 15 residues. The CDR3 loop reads CASSLKHPGTDTQYF.